This T cell receptor (beta chain) appears in the sequencing data of a study of OX40 agonist ivuxolimab in advanced cancers. Sequenced by immunoSEQ multiplex PCR; TCRdb stores in-frame clones only, minus some. The table has 95,000 to 150,000 clones, approximately 90% seen once. The CDR3 is 14 residues long. Germline assignment: CDR1 MNHNY and CDR2 SVGAGI (reference sequence). Trimming took off 5 bases at V and 2 bases at J, with 13 bases between the two ends. Autoimmune disease history or systemic immunosuppression led to patient exclusion. The count of this clone is one. The origin of this receptor is an adult with an advanced solid tumor such as melanoma, head and neck, liver or kidney cancer. The specimen was CD4+ or CD8+ T cells sorted from blood, collected in a trial of the OX40 agonist ivuxolimab. This chain links TRBV6-6 with TRBJ2-7, with D possibly TRBD1 on 5 matching bases. Here the CDR3 reads CASSPRQGPYEQYF. The CDR3 DNA reads TGTGCCAGCAGTCCCCGGCAGGGCCCCTACGAGCAGTACTTC.